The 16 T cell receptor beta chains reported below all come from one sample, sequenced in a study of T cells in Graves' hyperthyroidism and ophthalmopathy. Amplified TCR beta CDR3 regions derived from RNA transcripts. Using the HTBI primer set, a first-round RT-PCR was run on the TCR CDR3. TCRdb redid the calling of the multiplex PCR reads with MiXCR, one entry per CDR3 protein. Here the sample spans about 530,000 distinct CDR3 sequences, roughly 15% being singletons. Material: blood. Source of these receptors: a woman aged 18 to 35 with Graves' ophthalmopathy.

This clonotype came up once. CDR3 in amino acids: CSVLDANTGELFF. For the CDR3, the DNA is TGCAGCGTTCTAGATGCGAACACCGGGGAGCTGTTTTTT. The chain is built from TRBV29-1 and TRBJ2-2; D remains unclear. Trimming stripped 5 bases from V and 0 bases from J, with 7 bases between. This CDR3 has 13 amino acids. In germline, CDR1 is SQVTM, CDR2 ANQGSEA.

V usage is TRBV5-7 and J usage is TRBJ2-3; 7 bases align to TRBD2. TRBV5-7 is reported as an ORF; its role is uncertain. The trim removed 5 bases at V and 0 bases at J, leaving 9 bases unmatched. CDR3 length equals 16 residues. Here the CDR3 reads CASRRSRGDSTDTQYF. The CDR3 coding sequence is TGTGCCAGCAGGAGAAGCCGGGGGGACAGCACAGATACGCAGTATTTT.

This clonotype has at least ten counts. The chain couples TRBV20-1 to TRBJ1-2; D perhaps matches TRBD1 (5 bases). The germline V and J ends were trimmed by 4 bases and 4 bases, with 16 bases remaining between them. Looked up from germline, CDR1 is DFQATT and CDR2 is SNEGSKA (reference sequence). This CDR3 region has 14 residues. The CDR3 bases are TGCAGTGCTAACCCCCAGGGCGGTTTCTATGGCTACACCTTC. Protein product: CSANPQGGFYGYTF.

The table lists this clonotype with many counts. The CDR3 nucleotides are TGTGCCAGCAGCTTAGAGGCGGGCTCTGGAAACACCATATATTTT. It codes for CASSLEAGSGNTIYF. The gene calls are TRBV7-8 and TRBJ1-3; D remains ambiguous. The CDR3 totals 15 residues. The ends were cut back, 1 base at V and 0 bases at J, with 7 bases in the middle. Germline values: CDR1 SGHVS, CDR2 FQNEAQ.

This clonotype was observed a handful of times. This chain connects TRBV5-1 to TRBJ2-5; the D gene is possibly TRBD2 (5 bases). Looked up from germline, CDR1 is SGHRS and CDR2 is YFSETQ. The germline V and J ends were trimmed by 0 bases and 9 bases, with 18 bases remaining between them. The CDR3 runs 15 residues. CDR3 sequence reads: CASSLAAGGLGSQYF. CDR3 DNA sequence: TGCGCCAGCAGCTTGGCCGCCGGTGGACTCGGGTCCCAGTACTTC.

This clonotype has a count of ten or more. DNA for the CDR3: TGTGCCAGCAGTTACAGTGGGGAGCAGTACTTC. It translates to CASSYSGEQYF. The V gene is TRBV6-2 or TRBV6-3, the J gene TRBJ2-7; D gene unclear. CDR1 is MNHEY, CDR2 SVGEGT, per germline. This CDR3 region has 11 residues. V lost 2 bases and J lost 7, with 6 bases in between.

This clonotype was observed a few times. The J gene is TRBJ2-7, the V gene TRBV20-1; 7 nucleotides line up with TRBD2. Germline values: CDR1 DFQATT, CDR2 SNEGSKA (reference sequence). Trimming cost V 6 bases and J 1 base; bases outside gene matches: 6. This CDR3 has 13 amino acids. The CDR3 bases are TGCAGTGCCACGGGGGGACCTTCCTACGAGCAGTACTTC. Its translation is CSATGGPSYEQYF.

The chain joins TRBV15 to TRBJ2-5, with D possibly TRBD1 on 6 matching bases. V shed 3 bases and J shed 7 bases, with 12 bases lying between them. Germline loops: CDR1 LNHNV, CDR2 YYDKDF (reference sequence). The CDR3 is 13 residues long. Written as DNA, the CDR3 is TGTGCCACCAGCAGGGACAGCGTGGGGACCCAGTACTTC. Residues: CATSRDSVGTQYF. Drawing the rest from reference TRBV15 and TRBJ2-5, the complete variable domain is DAMVIQNPRYQVTQFGKPVTLSCSQTLNHNVMYWYQQKSSQAPKLLFHYYDKDFNNEADTPDNFQSRRPNTSFCFLDIRSPGLGDTAMYLCATSRDSVGTQYFGPGTRLLVL.

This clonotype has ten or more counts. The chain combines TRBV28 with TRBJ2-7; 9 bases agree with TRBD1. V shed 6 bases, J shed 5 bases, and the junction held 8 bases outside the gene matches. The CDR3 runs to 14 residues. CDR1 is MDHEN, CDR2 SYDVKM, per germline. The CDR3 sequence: CASSPGQGPHEQYF. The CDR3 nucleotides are TGTGCCAGCAGCCCGGGACAGGGTCCCCACGAGCAGTACTTC.

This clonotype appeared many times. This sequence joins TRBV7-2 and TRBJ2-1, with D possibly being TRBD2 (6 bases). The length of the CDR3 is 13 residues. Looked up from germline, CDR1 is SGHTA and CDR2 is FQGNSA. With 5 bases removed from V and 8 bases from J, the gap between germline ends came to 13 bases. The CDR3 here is CASSLTGDYEQFF. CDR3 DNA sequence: TGTGCCAGCAGCCTTACGGGGGACTATGAGCAGTTCTTC.

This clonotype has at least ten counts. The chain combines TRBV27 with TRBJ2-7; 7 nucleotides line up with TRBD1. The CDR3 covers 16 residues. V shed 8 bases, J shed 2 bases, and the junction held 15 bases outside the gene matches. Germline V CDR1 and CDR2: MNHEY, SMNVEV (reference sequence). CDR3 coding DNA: TGTGCCAGCCGTCCGGGATCGACAGGGCAGACCTACGAGCAGTACTTC. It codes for CASRPGSTGQTYEQYF.

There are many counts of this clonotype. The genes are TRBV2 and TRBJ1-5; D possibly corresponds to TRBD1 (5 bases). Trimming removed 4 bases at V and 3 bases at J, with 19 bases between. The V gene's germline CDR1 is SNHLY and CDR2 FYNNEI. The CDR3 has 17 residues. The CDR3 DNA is TGTGCCAGCAGTGTCTGGGGCGAGGGACTTACCAATCAGCCCCAGCATTTT. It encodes CASSVWGEGLTNQPQHF.

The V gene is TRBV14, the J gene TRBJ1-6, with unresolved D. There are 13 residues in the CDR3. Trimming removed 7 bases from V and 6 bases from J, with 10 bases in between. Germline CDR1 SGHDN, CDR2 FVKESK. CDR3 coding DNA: TGTGCCAGCAACCACAAGAGTAATTCACCCCTCCACTTT. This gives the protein CASNHKSNSPLHF. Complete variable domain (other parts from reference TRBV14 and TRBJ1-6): EAGVTQFPSHSVIEKGQTVTLRCDPISGHDNLYWYRRVMGKEIKFLLHFVKESKQDESGMPNNRFLAERTGGTYSTLKVQPAELEDSGVYFCASNHKSNSPLHFGNGTRLTVT.

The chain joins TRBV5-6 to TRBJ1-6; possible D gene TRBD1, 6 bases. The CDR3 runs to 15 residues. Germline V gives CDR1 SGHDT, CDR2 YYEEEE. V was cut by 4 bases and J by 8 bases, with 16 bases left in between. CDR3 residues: CASSQGQGFYSPLHF. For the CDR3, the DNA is TGTGCCAGCAGCCAAGGCCAGGGGTTCTATTCACCCCTCCACTTT.

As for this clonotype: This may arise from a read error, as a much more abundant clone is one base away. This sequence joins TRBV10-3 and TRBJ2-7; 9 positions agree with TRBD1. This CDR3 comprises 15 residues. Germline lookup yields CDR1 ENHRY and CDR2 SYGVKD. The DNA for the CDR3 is TGTGCCATCAATGAGTCACAGGGGGCATACTACGAGCAGTACTTC. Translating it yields CAINESQGAYYEQYF.

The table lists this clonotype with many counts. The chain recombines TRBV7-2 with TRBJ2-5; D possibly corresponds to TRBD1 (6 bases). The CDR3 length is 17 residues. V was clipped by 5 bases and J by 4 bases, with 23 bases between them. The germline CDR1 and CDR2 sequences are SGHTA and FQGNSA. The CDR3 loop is CASSLGEGGVLRETQYF. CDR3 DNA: TGTGCCAGCAGCCTAGGGGAAGGGGGAGTTTTAAGAGAGACCCAGTACTTC.